The clone carrying this T cell receptor (beta chain) is a singleton in its sample. The antigen remains unidentified. An end of the junction differs from the germline gene, which may be a read error. The entry originates in a study of tumor-infiltrating lymphocytes in primary liver carcinoma. Study at large: Each participant had primary liver carcinoma, and surgical resection was the treatment. Patients were both men and women, whose ages ran from 30 to 69 years. Spanning 4.2 to 10 cm, the tumors were T1-T3 N0M0. The study, taken as a whole, reports: Tumor region pairs shared more overlap than did tumor-adjacent and tumor-blood pairs.

Reverse transcription of approximately 0.55 ug total RNA with a constant-region primer produced TCR beta cDNA. Slightly modified ARM-PCR served as the procedure for the TCR beta libraries. These libraries came from three rounds of nested multiplex PCR. Primers for the first two PCR rounds were TRBV1-TRBV30 forward primers and a C-beta reverse primer (approximately 10 cycles per round). Each CDR3 protein is one row after TCRdb ran MiXCR on the multiplex PCR reads. The sample holds under 200,000 distinct CDR3 sequences, less than 65% seen once. The CDR3 is 12 residues long. Germline loops: CDR1 MDHEN, CDR2 SYDVKM. For blood RNA, unsorted whole blood served as the source, and germline DNA was extracted too.

Sequences were obtained from peripheral blood. This TCR was recovered from a woman aged 55-70 years with primary liver carcinoma and hepatitis B virus infection. The chain combines TRBV28 with TRBJ2-1; D might be TRBD2 (5 bases). CDR3 nucleotides: TGTGCCATCAGTACTAGGCGTAATGAGCAGCTCTTC. Translating it yields CAISTRRNEQLF.